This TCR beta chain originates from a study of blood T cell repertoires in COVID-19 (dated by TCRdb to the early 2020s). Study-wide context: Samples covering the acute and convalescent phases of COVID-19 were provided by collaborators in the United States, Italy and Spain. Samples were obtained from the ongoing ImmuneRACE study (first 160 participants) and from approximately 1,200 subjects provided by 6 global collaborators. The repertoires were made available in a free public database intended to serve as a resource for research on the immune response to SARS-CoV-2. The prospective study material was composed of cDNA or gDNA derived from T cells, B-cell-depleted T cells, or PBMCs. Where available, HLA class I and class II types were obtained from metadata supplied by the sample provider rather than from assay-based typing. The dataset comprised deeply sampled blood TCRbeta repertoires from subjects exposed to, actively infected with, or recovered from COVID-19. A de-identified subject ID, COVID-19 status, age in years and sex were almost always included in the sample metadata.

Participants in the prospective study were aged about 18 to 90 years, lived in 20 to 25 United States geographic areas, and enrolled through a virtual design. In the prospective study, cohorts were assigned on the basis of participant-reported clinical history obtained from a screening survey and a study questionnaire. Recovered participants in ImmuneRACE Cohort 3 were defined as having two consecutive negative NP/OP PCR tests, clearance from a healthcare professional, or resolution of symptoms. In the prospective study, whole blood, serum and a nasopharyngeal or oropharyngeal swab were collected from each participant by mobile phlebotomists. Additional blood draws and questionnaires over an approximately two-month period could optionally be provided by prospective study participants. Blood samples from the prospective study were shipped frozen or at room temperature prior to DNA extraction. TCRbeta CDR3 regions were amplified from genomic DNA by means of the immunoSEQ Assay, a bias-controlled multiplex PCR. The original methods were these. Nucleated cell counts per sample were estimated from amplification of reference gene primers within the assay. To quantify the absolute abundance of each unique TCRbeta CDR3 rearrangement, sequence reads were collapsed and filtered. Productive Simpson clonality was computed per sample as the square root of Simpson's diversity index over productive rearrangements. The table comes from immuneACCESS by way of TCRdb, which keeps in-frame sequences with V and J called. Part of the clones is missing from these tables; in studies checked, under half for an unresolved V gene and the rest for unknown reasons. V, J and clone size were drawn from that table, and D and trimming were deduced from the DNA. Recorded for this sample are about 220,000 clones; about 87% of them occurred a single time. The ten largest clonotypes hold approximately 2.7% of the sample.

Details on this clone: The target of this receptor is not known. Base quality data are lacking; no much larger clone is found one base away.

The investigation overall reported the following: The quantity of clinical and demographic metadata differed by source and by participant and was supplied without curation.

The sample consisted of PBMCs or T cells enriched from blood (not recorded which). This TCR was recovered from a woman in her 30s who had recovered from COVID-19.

This receptor carries the CDR3 CASSLVDRVKKLFF. Read as DNA, the sequence is TGTGCCAGCAGCTTAGTGGACAGGGTGAAGAAACTGTTTTTT. The rearranged chain carries TRBV7-9 and TRBJ1-4, with 8 junctional bases fitting TRBD1. Via the germline V gene (reference sequence), CDR1 is SEHNR and CDR2 FQNEAQ. The CDR3 starts with the cysteine, ends with the phenylalanine, and has 14 residues. Left in the record is the CDR3 DNA by itself, 42 bases read in frame from the first base. Relative to germline, V is missing 1 base and J is missing 11 bases, with 6 bases of the junction outside any gene match.